This TCR beta chain appears in the sequencing data of a study of T-cell memory formation after mild COVID-19. Study context: TCR clusters mostly belonged to single donors.

Study results and limitations: Shrinking CD4+ clones were chiefly CM and EM; CD8+ ones were chiefly EMRA. Nothing showed for sure that second-wave clones peaking on day 37 were SARS-CoV-2 specific.

Germline-derived CDR1 and CDR2 are DFQATT and SNEGSKA (reference sequence). This CDR3 contains 10 residues. V lost 3 bases and J 5 bases, leaving 4 bases between the germline ends. From 5'RACE with constant-segment primers came TCR alpha and TCR beta cDNA libraries that carried sample barcodes and UMIs. One entry per CDR3 protein, called by TCRdb with MiXCR from the 5' RACE reads. Among around 300,000 distinct CDR3 sequences, roughly an eighth were seen once, and the ten largest hold over 20%. In this sample, this clonotype turned up a few times. What it recognizes is unknown. The chain employs TRBV20-1 and TRBJ2-5, with no clear D. The sample taken for sequencing was PBMCs or a T cell subset sorted from them (not recorded which). This clonotype originated in a man aged 18 to 29 who had mild COVID-19 (a few samples of this study predate the infection). Cell type and time point are not known. The CDR3 region has the DNA TGCAGTGCTAGTTTTGAGACCCAGTACTTC. Translating it yields CSASFETQYF.